Below are 2 T cell receptor beta chains sequenced from a single sample in a study of cytomegalovirus exposure and HLA in healthy donors. In the PCR, 60 Vbeta and 13 Jbeta primers were used. TCRdb keeps only in-frame clones here, not all; method: immunoSEQ multiplex PCR. This listing includes approximately 140,000 clones. The sample consisted of PBMCs. These receptors originate from a woman in her 40s in good health and CMV-seronegative.

CDR3 in DNA: TGTGCCAGCAGTCTCTCAGGGTACCAAGAGACCCAGTACTTC. It codes for CASSLSGYQETQYF. This chain links TRBV7-9 with TRBJ2-5, with D perhaps matching TRBD1 (5 bases). V shed 6 bases and J shed 0 bases, with 11 bases lying between them. This CDR3 comprises 14 residues. CDR1 is SEHNR, CDR2 FQNEAQ, per germline (reference sequence).

The chain has TRBV18 and TRBJ1-1; weak D call: TRBD1 (5 bases). V was clipped by 0 bases and J by 6 bases, with 14 bases between them. This CDR3 contains 15 residues. Germline V lookup: CDR1 KGHSH, CDR2 LQKENI. CDR3 coding DNA: TGTGCCAGCTCACCACCGGGGGGGTCGTGGGCTGAAGCTTTCTTT. The encoded protein is CASSPPGGSWAEAFF.